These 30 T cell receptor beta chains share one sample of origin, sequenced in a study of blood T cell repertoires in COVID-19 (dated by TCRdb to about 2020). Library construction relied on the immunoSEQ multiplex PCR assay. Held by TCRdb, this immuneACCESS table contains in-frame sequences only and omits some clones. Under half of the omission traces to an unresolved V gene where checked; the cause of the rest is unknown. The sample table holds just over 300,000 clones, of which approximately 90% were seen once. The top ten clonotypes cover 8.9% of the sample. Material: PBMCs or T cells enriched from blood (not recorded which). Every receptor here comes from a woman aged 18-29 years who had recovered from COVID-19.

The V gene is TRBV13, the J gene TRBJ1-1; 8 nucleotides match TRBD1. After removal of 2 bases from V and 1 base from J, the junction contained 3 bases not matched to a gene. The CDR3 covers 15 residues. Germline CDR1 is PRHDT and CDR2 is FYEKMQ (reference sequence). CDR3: CASSLTGTGNTEAFF. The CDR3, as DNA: TGTGCCAGCAGCTTAACCGGGACAGGGAACACTGAAGCTTTCTTT.

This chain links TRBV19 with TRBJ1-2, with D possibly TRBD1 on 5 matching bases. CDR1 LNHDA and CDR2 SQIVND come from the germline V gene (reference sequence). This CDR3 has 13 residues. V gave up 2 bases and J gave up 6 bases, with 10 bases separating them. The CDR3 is CASSIFGGNGYTF. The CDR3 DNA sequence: TGTGCCAGTAGTATATTCGGGGGTAATGGCTACACCTTC.

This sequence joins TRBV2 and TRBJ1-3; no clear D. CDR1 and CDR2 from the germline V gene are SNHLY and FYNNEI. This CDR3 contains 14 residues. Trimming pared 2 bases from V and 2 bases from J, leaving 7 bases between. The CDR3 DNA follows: TGTGCCAGCAGTGAAATGTTAGCTGGAAACACCATATATTTT. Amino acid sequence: CASSEMLAGNTIYF.

The CDR3 coding sequence is TGTGCCTGGAGTGACTTCCGACAGGGCCTCTCTGGAAACACCATATATTTT. The encoded protein is CAWSDFRQGLSGNTIYF. The J gene is TRBJ1-3, the V gene TRBV30, with TRBD1 identical over 7 bases. CDR3 length: 17 amino acids. V lost 1 base, J lost 0 bases, and 9 bases stayed unmatched. Germline V gives CDR1 GTSNPN, CDR2 SVGIG (reference sequence).

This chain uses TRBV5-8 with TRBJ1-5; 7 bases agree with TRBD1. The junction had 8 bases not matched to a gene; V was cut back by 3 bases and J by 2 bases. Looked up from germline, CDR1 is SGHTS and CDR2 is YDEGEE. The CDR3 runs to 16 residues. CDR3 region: CASSSMEGAGNQPQHF. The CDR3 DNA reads TGTGCCAGCAGCTCGATGGAGGGGGCGGGCAATCAGCCCCAGCATTTT.

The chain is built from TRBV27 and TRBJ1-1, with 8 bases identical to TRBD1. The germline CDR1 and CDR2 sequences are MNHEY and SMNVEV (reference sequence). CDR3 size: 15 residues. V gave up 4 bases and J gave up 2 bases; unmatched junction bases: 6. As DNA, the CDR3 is TGTGCCAGCAGTTACAGGACAGGGTTAAACACTGAAGCTTTCTTT. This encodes CASSYRTGLNTEAFF.

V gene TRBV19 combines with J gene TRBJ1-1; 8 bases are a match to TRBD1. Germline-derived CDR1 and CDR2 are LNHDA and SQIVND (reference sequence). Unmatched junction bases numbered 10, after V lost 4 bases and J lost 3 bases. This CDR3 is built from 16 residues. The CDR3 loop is CASSKVLGTGDTEAFF. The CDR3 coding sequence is TGTGCCAGTAGTAAGGTTCTCGGGACAGGAGACACTGAAGCTTTCTTT. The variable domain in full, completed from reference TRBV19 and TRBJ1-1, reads DGGITQSPKYLFRKEGQNVTLSCEQNLNHDAMYWYRQDPGQGLRLIYYSQIVNDFQKGDIAEGYSVSREKKESFPLTVTSAQKNPTAFYLCASSKVLGTGDTEAFFGQGTRLTVV.

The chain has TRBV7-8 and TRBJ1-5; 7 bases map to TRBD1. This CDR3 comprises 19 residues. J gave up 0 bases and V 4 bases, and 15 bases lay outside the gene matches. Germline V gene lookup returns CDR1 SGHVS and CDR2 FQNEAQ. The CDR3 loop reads CASSSGYRQGGYSNQPQHF. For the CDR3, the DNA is TGTGCCAGCAGCTCTGGTTACAGACAGGGAGGATATAGCAATCAGCCCCAGCATTTT.

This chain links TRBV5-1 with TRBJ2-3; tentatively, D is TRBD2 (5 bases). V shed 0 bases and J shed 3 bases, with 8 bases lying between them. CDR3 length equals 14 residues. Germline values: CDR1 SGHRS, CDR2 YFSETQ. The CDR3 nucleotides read TGCGCCAGCAGCTTGGCTGGGGAGACAGATACGCAGTATTTT. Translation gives CASSLAGETDTQYF.

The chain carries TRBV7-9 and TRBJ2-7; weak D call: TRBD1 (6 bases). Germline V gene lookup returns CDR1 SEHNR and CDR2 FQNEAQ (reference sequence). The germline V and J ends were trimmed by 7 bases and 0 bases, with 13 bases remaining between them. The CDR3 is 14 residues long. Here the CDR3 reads CASMMQGSSYEQYF. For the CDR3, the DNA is TGTGCCAGCATGATGCAGGGGAGCTCCTACGAGCAGTACTTC.

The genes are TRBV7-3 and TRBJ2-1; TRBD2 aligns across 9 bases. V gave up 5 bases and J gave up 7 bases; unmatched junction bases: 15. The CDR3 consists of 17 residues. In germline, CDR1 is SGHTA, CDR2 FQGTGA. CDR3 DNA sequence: TGTGCCAGCAGCCGTACGGGGTTGCTGCTAGCGGGGAATGAGCAGTTCTTC. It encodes CASSRTGLLLAGNEQFF.

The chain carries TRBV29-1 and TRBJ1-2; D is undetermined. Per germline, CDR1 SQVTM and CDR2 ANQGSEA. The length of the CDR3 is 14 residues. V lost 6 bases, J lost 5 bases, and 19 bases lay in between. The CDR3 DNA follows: TGCAGCGTCAGTATGTACGGGGTCGGGTATGGCTACACCTTC. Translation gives CSVSMYGVGYGYTF.

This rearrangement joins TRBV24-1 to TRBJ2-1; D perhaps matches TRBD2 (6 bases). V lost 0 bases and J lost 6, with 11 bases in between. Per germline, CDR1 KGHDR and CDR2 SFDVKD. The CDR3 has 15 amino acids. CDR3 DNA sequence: TGTGCCACCAGTGATTTGGGAGGGGATGGCAATGAGCAGTTCTTC. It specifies CATSDLGGDGNEQFF.

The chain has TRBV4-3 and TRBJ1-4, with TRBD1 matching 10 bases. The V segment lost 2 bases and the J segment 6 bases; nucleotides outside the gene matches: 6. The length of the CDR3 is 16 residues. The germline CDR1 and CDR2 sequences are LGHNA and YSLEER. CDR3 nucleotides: TGCGCCAGCAGCCAACAGACAGGGGGCGGGTATGAAAAACTGTTTTTT. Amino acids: CASSQQTGGGYEKLFF.

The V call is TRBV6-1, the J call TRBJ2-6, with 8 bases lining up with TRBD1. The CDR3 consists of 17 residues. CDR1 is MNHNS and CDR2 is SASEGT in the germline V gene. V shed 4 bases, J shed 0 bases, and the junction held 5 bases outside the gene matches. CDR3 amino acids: CASSVRDRTSGANVLTF. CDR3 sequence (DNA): TGTGCCAGCAGTGTCCGGGACAGGACCTCTGGGGCCAACGTCCTGACTTTC.

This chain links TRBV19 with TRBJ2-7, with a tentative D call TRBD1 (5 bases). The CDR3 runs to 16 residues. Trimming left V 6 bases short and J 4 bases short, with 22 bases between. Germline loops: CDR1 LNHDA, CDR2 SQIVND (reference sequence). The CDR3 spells CASSRRDGAGPYEQYF. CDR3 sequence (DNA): TGTGCCAGTAGCAGAAGGGATGGGGCAGGTCCGTACGAGCAGTACTTC.

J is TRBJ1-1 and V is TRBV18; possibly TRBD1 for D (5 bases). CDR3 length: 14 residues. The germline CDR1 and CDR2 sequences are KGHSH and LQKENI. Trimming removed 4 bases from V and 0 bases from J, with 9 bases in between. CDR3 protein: CASSQGHMNTEAFF. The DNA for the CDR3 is TGTGCCAGCTCACAGGGGCACATGAACACTGAAGCTTTCTTT.

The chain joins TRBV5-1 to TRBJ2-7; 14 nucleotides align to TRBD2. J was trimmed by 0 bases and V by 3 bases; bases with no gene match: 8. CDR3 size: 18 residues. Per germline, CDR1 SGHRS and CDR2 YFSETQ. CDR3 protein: CASSSGLAGAFGSYEQYF. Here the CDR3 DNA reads TGCGCCAGCAGCTCGGGACTAGCGGGGGCCTTCGGCTCCTACGAGCAGTACTTC.

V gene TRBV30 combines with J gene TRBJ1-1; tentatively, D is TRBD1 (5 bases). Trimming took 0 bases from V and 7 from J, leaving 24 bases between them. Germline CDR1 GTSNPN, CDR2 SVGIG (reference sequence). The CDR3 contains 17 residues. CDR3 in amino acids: CAWSVLRAGRWVGEAFF. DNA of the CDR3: TGTGCCTGGAGTGTTTTAAGGGCAGGGCGATGGGTGGGTGAAGCTTTCTTT.

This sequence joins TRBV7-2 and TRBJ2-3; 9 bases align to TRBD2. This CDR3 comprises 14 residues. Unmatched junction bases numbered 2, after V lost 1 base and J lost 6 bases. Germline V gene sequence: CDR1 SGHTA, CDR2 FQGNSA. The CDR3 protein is CASSLGLAGDTQYF. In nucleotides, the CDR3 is TGTGCCAGCAGCTTAGGGCTAGCGGGGGATACGCAGTATTTT.

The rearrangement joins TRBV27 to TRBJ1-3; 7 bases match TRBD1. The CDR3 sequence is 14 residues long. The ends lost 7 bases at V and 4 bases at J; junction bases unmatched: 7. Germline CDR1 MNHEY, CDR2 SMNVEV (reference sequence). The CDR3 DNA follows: TGTGCCAGCAAGGAGGGGGCGCCCGGAAACACCATATATTTT. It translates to CASKEGAPGNTIYF.

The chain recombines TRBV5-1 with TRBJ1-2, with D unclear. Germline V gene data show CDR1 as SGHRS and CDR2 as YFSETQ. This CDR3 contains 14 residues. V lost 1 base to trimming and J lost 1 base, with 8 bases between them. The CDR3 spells CASSLSGHNYGYTF. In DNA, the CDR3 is TGCGCCAGCAGCTTGTCTGGGCATAACTATGGCTACACCTTC.

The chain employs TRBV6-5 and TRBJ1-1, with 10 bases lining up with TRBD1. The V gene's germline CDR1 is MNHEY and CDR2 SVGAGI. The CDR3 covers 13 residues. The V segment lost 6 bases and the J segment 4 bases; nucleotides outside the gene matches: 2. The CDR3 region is CASRGQGGTEAFF. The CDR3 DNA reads TGTGCCAGCAGAGGACAGGGGGGCACTGAAGCTTTCTTT.

The CDR3: CASSVEDSGVGYTF. The CDR3 DNA is TGTGCCAGCAGCGTAGAAGACAGTGGCGTTGGCTACACCTTC. The V call is TRBV9, the J call TRBJ1-2; D perhaps matches TRBD1 (5 bases). With 0 bases removed from V and 7 bases from J, the gap between germline ends came to 13 bases. The CDR3 has 14 amino acids. Germline V gives CDR1 SGDLS, CDR2 YYNGEE.

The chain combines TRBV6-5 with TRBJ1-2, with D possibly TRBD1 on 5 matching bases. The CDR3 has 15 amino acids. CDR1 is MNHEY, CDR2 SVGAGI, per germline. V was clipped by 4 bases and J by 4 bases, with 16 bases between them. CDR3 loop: CASSFELGLTYGYTF. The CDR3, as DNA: TGTGCCAGCAGTTTCGAGTTGGGACTGACCTATGGCTACACCTTC.

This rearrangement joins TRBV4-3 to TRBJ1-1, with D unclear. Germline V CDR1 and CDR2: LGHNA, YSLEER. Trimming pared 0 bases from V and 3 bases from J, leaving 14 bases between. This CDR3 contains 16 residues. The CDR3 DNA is TGCGCCAGCAGCCAAGATATGCCCAGAATTGACACTGAAGCTTTCTTT. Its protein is CASSQDMPRIDTEAFF.

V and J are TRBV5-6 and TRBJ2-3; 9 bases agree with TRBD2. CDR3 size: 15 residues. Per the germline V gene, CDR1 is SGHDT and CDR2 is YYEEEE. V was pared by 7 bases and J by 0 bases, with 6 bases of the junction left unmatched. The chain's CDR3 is CASVLGLASTDTQYF. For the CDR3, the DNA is TGTGCCAGCGTACTGGGACTAGCTAGCACAGATACGCAGTATTTT. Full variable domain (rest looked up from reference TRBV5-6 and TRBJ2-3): DAGVTQSPTHLIKTRGQQVTLRCSPKSGHDTVSWYQQALGQGPQFIFQYYEEEERQRGNFPDRFSGHQFPNYSSELNVNALLLGDSALYLCASVLGLASTDTQYFGPGTRLTVL.

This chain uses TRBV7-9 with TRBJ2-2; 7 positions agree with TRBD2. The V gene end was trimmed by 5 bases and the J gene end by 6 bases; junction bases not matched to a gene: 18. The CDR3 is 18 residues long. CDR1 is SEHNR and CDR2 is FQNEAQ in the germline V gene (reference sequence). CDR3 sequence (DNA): TGTGCCAGCAGCCCCCCCTGGGCGGGGGACCGTATAGCCGGGGAGCTGTTTTTT. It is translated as CASSPPWAGDRIAGELFF.

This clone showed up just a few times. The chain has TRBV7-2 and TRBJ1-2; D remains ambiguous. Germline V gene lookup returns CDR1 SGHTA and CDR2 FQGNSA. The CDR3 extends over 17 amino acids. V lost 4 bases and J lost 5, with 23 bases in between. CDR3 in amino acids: CASSSSLAATSSYGYTF. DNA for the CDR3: TGTGCCAGCAGCTCGTCCTTGGCAGCGACTTCTAGTTATGGCTACACCTTC.

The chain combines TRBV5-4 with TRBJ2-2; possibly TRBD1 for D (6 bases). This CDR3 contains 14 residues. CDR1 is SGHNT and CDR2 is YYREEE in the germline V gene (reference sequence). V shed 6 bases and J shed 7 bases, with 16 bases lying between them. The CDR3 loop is CASTLMGADGELFF. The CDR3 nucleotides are TGTGCCAGCACCCTGATGGGGGCAGACGGGGAGCTGTTTTTT. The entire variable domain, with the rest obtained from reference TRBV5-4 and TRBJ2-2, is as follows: ETGVTQSPTHLIKTRGQQVTLRCSSQSGHNTVSWYQQALGQGPQFIFQYYREEENGRGNFPPRFSGLQFPNYSSELNVNALELDDSALYLCASTLMGADGELFFGEGSRLTVL.